This paragraph covers one TCR beta chain sequence. This sample is part of a study of blood T cell repertoires in COVID-19. Study details: The study drew acute and convalescent COVID-19 samples from the United States, Italy and Spain. PBMCs, B-cell-depleted T cells, or T cells provided the cDNA or gDNA that made up the material.

Per the original methods: Estimation of nucleated cell counts was performed using reference gene primer amplification. The data were produced by immunoSEQ multiplex PCR, yet TCRdb's version contains in-frame clones alone and is incomplete. V and J calls and clone size follow that table, whereas D and trimming were derived from the DNA. The sample shows hundreds of thousands of clones, 85% to 90% of them seen only once. The CDR3 contains 13 residues. From germline, CDR1 is SGHTA and CDR2 FQGNSA. Trimming cost V 5 bases and J 9 bases, with 14 bases left between them. The genes are TRBV7-2 and TRBJ2-1, with a weak D call TRBD2 (6 bases). Material: peripheral blood. The sequence derives from a man at least 80 years old with acute or convalescent COVID-19. The CDR3 region is CASSRDSLAEQFF. The CDR3 bases are TGTGCCAGCAGCAGGGACTCTCTGGCTGAGCAGTTCTTC.